These 31 T cell receptor beta chains share one sample of origin, sequenced in a study of post-analysis software for immune sequencing data. The authors incorporated unique molecular identifiers into the TCR beta cDNA libraries. Each CDR3 protein is one row after TCRdb ran MiXCR on the PCR reads. The data hold over 300,000 distinct CDR3 sequences, with around 37% observed a single time. These receptors lack a known antigen. General study points: A few TRBV segments occurring more often in patients than controls included TRBV5-6, TRBV5-1 and TRBV20-1.

The source material was blood. The receptors shown here come from a girl aged 5-17 years with multiple sclerosis.

There are a few counts of this clonotype. This rearrangement joins TRBV28 to TRBJ1-1; D is unresolved. V lost 1 base and J lost 1, with 10 bases in between. CDR1 is MDHEN, CDR2 SYDVKM, per germline. This CDR3 contains 15 residues. The CDR3 region has the DNA TGTGCCAGCAGTTTATATCTGGGATCGAACACTGAAGCTTTCTTT. Protein: CASSLYLGSNTEAFF.

This sequence joins TRBV20-1 and TRBJ2-5; TRBD1 matches at 8 bases. J was trimmed by 11 bases and V by 0 bases; bases with no gene match: 14. The length of the CDR3 is 15 residues. In germline, CDR1 is DFQATT, CDR2 SNEGSKA (reference sequence). CDR3 in amino acids: CSARERQGRSWGQYF. The CDR3 DNA reads TGCAGTGCTAGAGAGCGACAGGGGAGGTCGTGGGGGCAGTACTTC.

The chain couples TRBV7-2 to TRBJ2-7, with D possibly being TRBD1 or TRBD2 (5 bases each). The CDR3 totals 16 residues. The germline V gene has CDR1 SGHTA and CDR2 FQGNSA. Between the trimmed V and J ends, which lost 3 bases and 0 bases, there was a span of 15 bases. The CDR3 sequence: CASSLRGPTSSYEQYF. The CDR3 DNA sequence: TGTGCCAGCAGCTTGAGGGGCCCCACGAGCTCCTACGAGCAGTACTTC.

In this sample, this clonotype turned up many times. This chain connects TRBV4-3 to TRBJ2-7; TRBD1 matches at 10 bases. CDR3 size: 14 residues. V lost 1 base, J lost 7 bases, and 4 bases stayed unmatched. Germline V gives CDR1 LGHNA, CDR2 YSLEER. The CDR3 loop reads CASSQGTGGGEQYF. In DNA form, the CDR3 reads TGCGCCAGCAGCCAAGGGACAGGGGGAGGAGAGCAGTACTTC.

The chain joins TRBV28 to TRBJ1-2; no reliable D call. The germline CDR1 and CDR2 sequences are MDHEN and SYDVKM. The CDR3 totals 10 residues. The ends were cut back, 10 bases at V and 13 bases at J, with 16 bases in the middle. CDR3 region: CATRGNLITF. The CDR3 bases are TGTGCCACCCGAGGAAATCTTATCACCTTC.

This clonotype has more than one count but fewer than ten. The chain links TRBV7-2 to TRBJ2-1, with D unclear. There are 14 residues in the CDR3. The germline V gene has CDR1 SGHTA and CDR2 FQGNSA. V was cut by 4 bases and J by 4 bases, with 11 bases left in between. CDR3 coding DNA: TGTGCCAGCAGCTACATGCTGGGTTACAATGAGCAGTTCTTC. Protein sequence: CASSYMLGYNEQFF.

This clonotype was recorded at least ten times. The genes are TRBV5-6 and TRBJ1-2; 8 bases map to TRBD1. This CDR3 region has 14 residues. V lost 4 bases to trimming and J lost 4 bases; unmatched junction nucleotides: 6. Germline CDR1 and CDR2: SGHDT and YYEEEE. The chain's CDR3 is CASSPIGTGYGYTF. The CDR3 nucleotides are TGTGCCAGCAGCCCGATAGGGACAGGCTATGGCTACACCTTC.

The rearrangement links TRBV7-3 to TRBJ2-1, with D hard to call. CDR1 SGHTA and CDR2 FQGTGA come from the germline V gene. V was shortened by 0 bases and J by 5 bases, with 5 bases between the two germline ends. The CDR3 runs 13 residues. The CDR3 DNA sequence: TGTGCCAGCAGCTTAACTAGGAACAATGAGCAGTTCTTC. It codes for CASSLTRNNEQFF.

Note on this clonotype: Just one base apart from a much larger clone, this may be a read error. The CDR3, as DNA: TGTGCCAGCAGTTTAACCGGACTAGCGGGGACATTGTACAGCACAGATGCGCAGTATTTT. This encodes CASSLTGLAGTLYSTDAQYF. V and J are TRBV12-3 or TRBV12-4 and TRBJ2-3; 12 nucleotides agree with TRBD2. The CDR3 length is 20 residues.

The rearrangement links TRBV5-8 to TRBJ2-1, with TRBD2 identical over 9 bases. Germline loops: CDR1 SGHTS, CDR2 YDEGEE. The CDR3 is 17 amino acids. V was pared by 6 bases and J by 7 bases, with 17 bases of the junction left unmatched. CDR3 in amino acids: CASTLGLALSGVNEQFF. The CDR3 nucleotides read TGTGCCAGCACCCTAGGACTAGCGCTATCAGGGGTGAATGAGCAGTTCTTC.

This clonotype turned up a few times. The gene calls are TRBV5-1 and TRBJ2-5; a possible D gene is TRBD1 (5 bases). Trimming shortened V by 0 bases and J by 4 bases, and 13 bases separated the two germline ends. The CDR3 length is 15 residues. Germline V gene sequence: CDR1 SGHRS, CDR2 YFSETQ. The CDR3, as DNA: TGCGCCAGCAGCTTGGGGCAGGGTTACAGAGAGACCCAGTACTTC. Its translation: CASSLGQGYRETQYF.

This sequence joins TRBV29-1 and TRBJ1-3, with D unresolved. Germline V CDR1 and CDR2: SQVTM, ANQGSEA. The CDR3 is made up of 12 amino acids. The ends were cut back, 3 bases at V and 2 bases at J, with 5 bases in the middle. CDR3 loop: CSVDTAGNTIYF. CDR3 coding DNA: TGCAGCGTTGATACGGCTGGAAACACCATATATTTT.

This clonotype was counted at least ten times. The V call is TRBV6-5, the J call TRBJ2-5; a possible D gene is TRBD1 (5 bases). The V end was cut by 2 bases, the J end by 4 bases, with 5 bases between. CDR1 MNHEY and CDR2 SVGAGI come from the germline V gene. This CDR3 has 12 residues. The CDR3 loop reads CASSYRGETQYF. The DNA for the CDR3 is TGTGCCAGCAGTTACAGGGGAGAGACCCAGTACTTC.

V is TRBV7-9 and J is TRBJ1-2; TRBD1 is a possible D gene (5 bases). This CDR3 is 15 amino acids long. Per germline, CDR1 SEHNR and CDR2 FQNEAQ (reference sequence). Trimming removed 1 base from V and 10 bases from J, with 19 bases in between. CDR3 loop: CASSLERLDRRDYTF. In DNA form, the CDR3 reads TGTGCCAGCAGCTTAGAAAGGCTGGACCGCAGGGACTACACCTTC.

The V gene is TRBV20-1, the J gene TRBJ2-7; 9 bases map to TRBD1. Germline lookup yields CDR1 DFQATT and CDR2 SNEGSKA (reference sequence). The CDR3 runs to 16 residues. The trim removed 2 bases at V and 1 base at J, leaving 9 bases unmatched. CDR3: CSARLPGQGLSYEQYF. CDR3 in DNA: TGCAGTGCTAGACTGCCGGGACAGGGCCTATCCTACGAGCAGTACTTC.

The CDR3 nucleotides read TGTGCCAGCAGCCTTACGTCCCCGGGAAGAGATGGCTACACCTTC. Encoded protein: CASSLTSPGRDGYTF. The chain recombines TRBV6-5 with TRBJ1-2; D remains ambiguous. Germline lookup yields CDR1 MNHEY and CDR2 SVGAGI. Trimming took off 6 bases at V and 6 bases at J, with 20 bases between the two ends. The CDR3 is 15 amino acids.

This chain connects TRBV2 to TRBJ1-3; D not certain. This CDR3 contains 12 residues. Germline V gives CDR1 SNHLY, CDR2 FYNNEI. With 1 base removed from V and 5 bases from J, the gap between germline ends came to 3 bases. In nucleotides, the CDR3 is TGTGCCAGCAGTGAAGGCAGAAACACCATATATTTT. It yields the protein CASSEGRNTIYF.

This clonotype has only a few counts. The chain combines TRBV5-1 with TRBJ2-7; D is uncertain. Trimming removed 1 base at V and 4 bases at J, with 12 bases between. The CDR3 contains 14 residues. Germline V gene sequence: CDR1 SGHRS, CDR2 YFSETQ. The CDR3 protein is CASSLTVTQYEQYF. The CDR3 DNA reads as TGCGCCAGCAGCTTGACTGTTACCCAATACGAGCAGTACTTC.

This clonotype was counted between two and nine times. The gene calls are TRBV3-1 and TRBJ2-5; 7 nucleotides agree with TRBD1. The J call is uncertain, as TRBJ2-7 better fits the DNA end. CDR1 and CDR2 (germline): LGHDT, YNNKEL (reference sequence). The length of the CDR3 is 13 residues. The CDR3 reads CASSRGQRNEQYF. Written as DNA, the CDR3 is TGTGCCAGCAGCCGGGGACAGCGAAACGAGCAGTACTTC.

This clonotype was counted a few times. This chain connects TRBV5-1 to TRBJ2-1; 11 bases are shared with TRBD2. The germline V gene encodes CDR1 SGHRS and CDR2 YFSETQ. With V trimmed by 3 bases and J by 7 bases, 6 bases remained unmatched. This CDR3 comprises 15 residues. CDR3 DNA sequence: TGCGCCAGCAGCTCACTAGCGGGGGTTTCTAATGAGCAGTTCTTC. Its protein is CASSSLAGVSNEQFF.

The V call is TRBV20-1, the J call TRBJ2-3; D unresolved. V was shortened by 7 bases and J by 5 bases, with 25 bases between the two germline ends. Per the germline V gene, CDR1 is DFQATT and CDR2 is SNEGSKA (reference sequence). The CDR3 extends over 16 amino acids. Here the CDR3 reads CSGLGPIWGSGDTQYF. CDR3 DNA sequence: TGCAGTGGCCTCGGACCGATATGGGGTTCCGGAGATACGCAGTATTTT.

The chain uses TRBV6-5 and TRBJ2-2, with D possibly TRBD2 on 6 matching bases. Germline CDR1 is MNHEY and CDR2 is SVGAGI. Deletions cut 2 bases from V and 7 bases from J, with 8 bases between. This CDR3 has 13 amino acids. The CDR3 region is CASSYRLDGELFF. The CDR3 DNA is TGTGCCAGCAGTTACCGACTAGACGGGGAGCTGTTTTTT.

This clonotype has more than one count but fewer than ten. This chain links TRBV7-2 with TRBJ2-6; unclear D gene. CDR1 SGHTA and CDR2 FQGNSA come from the germline V gene. V lost 6 bases to trimming and J lost 0 bases, with 6 bases between them. This CDR3 has 14 amino acids. The CDR3 protein is CASRGISGANVLTF. DNA for the CDR3: TGTGCCAGCAGGGGAATCTCTGGGGCCAACGTCCTGACTTTC.

This clonotype was detected only a few times. The V call is TRBV7-8, the J call TRBJ1-2; 10 bases map to TRBD1. CDR3 length equals 15 residues. CDR1 and CDR2 from the germline V gene are SGHVS and FQNEAQ. After removal of 6 bases from V and 4 bases from J, the junction contained 8 bases not matched to a gene. CDR3 residues: CASSPDRGHAYGYTF. CDR3 in DNA: TGTGCCAGCAGTCCCGACAGGGGGCACGCCTATGGCTACACCTTC.

V and J are TRBV15 and TRBJ2-7; no reliable D call. The V end was cut by 1 base, the J end by 3 bases, with 4 bases between. The CDR3 loop spans 12 amino acids. Germline V lookup: CDR1 LNHNV, CDR2 YYDKDF (reference sequence). The CDR3 DNA sequence: TGTGCCACCAGCAGAGGGTACTACGAGCAGTACTTC. Protein: CATSRGYYEQYF.

This chain connects TRBV10-3 to TRBJ2-2; 9 positions match TRBD1. Looked up from germline, CDR1 is ENHRY and CDR2 is SYGVKD. Trimming removed 7 bases from V and 6 bases from J; junction bases left unmatched: 12. The CDR3 length is 16 residues. Written as DNA, the CDR3 is TGTGCCATCAAGCCGGGACAGGGATTGTCCTCCGGGGAGCTGTTTTTT. Translation: CAIKPGQGLSSGELFF.

The rearrangement joins TRBV6-6 to TRBJ2-1, with 10 positions matching TRBD2. The germline V gene encodes CDR1 MNHNY and CDR2 SVGAGI (reference sequence). The CDR3 contains 17 residues. Losses at the gene ends were 1 base for V and 8 bases for J; bases not matched to a gene: 11. This chain's CDR3 is CASSYWSSGGLGDEQFF. CDR3 nucleotide sequence: TGTGCCAGCAGTTACTGGTCTAGCGGGGGCCTAGGGGATGAGCAGTTCTTC.

The table lists this clonotype with a few counts. This chain joins TRBV12-3 or TRBV12-4 and TRBJ2-1; 12 bases map to TRBD1. The ends lost 8 bases at V and 8 bases at J; junction bases unmatched: 7. This CDR3 is 14 amino acids long. The chain's CDR3 is CASAGTGGFYEQFF. As DNA, the CDR3 is TGTGCCAGCGCCGGGACAGGGGGCTTCTATGAGCAGTTCTTC.

This clonotype was recorded at least ten times. The genes are TRBV27 and TRBJ2-7, with TRBD1 matching over 7 bases. The CDR3 runs to 15 residues. With 6 bases clipped from V and 4 bases from J, the junction kept 12 bases outside the gene matches. Germline V gene data show CDR1 as MNHEY and CDR2 as SMNVEV (reference sequence). In nucleotides, the CDR3 is TGTGCCAGCAGAACAATCCGGGACAGCCTTTACGAGCAGTACTTC. Amino acid sequence: CASRTIRDSLYEQYF.

The chain links TRBV20-1 to TRBJ2-5; D is perhaps TRBD1 (6 bases). Germline V CDR1 and CDR2: DFQATT, SNEGSKA (reference sequence). Deletions cut 6 bases from V and 5 bases from J, with 13 bases between. The CDR3 consists of 12 residues. CDR3 coding DNA: TGCAGTGCCGCGACAGGCAGGGAGACCCAGTACTTC. Protein: CSAATGRETQYF.

The chain has TRBV18 and TRBJ2-7; D perhaps matches TRBD2 (6 bases). CDR3 length: 12 residues. V lost 5 bases and J 5 bases, leaving 10 bases between the germline ends. Germline V lookup: CDR1 KGHSH, CDR2 LQKENI. The CDR3 is CASSKGGDEQYF. CDR3 nucleotides: TGTGCCAGCTCAAAAGGAGGGGACGAGCAGTACTTC.